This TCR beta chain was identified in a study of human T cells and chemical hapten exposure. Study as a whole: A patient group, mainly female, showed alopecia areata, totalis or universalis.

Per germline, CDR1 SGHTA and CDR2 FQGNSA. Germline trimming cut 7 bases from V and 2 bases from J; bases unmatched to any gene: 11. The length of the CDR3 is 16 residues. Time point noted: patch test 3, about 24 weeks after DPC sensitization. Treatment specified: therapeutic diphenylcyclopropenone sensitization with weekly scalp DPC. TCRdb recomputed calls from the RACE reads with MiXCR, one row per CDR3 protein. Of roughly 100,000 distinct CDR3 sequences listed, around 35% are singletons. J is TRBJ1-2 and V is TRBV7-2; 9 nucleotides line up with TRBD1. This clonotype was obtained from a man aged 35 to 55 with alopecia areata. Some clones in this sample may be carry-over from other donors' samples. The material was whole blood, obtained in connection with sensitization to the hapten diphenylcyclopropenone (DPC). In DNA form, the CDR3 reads TGTGCCAGCATCCCGGGGGGGACAGGGAGGAACTATGGCTACACCTTC. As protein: CASIPGGTGRNYGYTF.